This TCR beta chain originates from a study of blood T cell repertoires in COVID-19. Study-level background: COVID-19 samples from acute and convalescent phases originated in the United States, Italy and Spain.

Profiling relied on immunoSEQ multiplex PCR, and the TCRdb table lists in-frame clones only, not all of them. The repertoire holds 250,000 or so clones, with about 89% as singletons. Cohort allocation depended upon clinical history that participants reported. The sequence was obtained from a human donor in a cohort exposed to, infected with or recovered from COVID-19 (not recorded which). The donor label of this sample is uncertain. Sequenced material: PBMCs or T cells enriched from blood (not recorded which).

CDR3 protein: CASGGGGEVSTDTQYF. As DNA, the CDR3 is TGTGCCAGCGGCGGAGGAGGGGAGGTGAGCACAGATACGCAGTATTTT. The chain joins TRBV11-2 to TRBJ2-3; TRBD2 might be the D (6 bases). Trimming left V 8 bases short and J 0 bases short, with 18 bases between. CDR1 SGHAT and CDR2 FQNNGV come from the germline V gene. CDR3 size: 16 residues.